Following are 27 T cell receptor beta chains from one sample sequenced in a study of pediatric ulcerative colitis. TCRdb's table, derived via immunoSEQ multiplex PCR, lists solely in-frame clones and lacks some. This table has roughly 16,000 clones, just under 75% appearing once. Rectal tissue came from one to two pinch biopsies taken at colonoscopy. Sequenced sample: gut tissue. The receptors come from a girl aged 5-17 years with moderate ulcerative colitis.

The V call is TRBV5-8, the J call TRBJ1-3, with TRBD1 matching 8 bases. Per the germline V gene, CDR1 is SGHTS and CDR2 is YDEGEE. The CDR3 loop spans 19 amino acids. V lost 4 bases and J lost 1; bases outside the gene matches: 16. CDR3 in amino acids: CASSNPFGTGRSSGNTIYF. DNA of the CDR3: TGTGCCAGCAGCAACCCATTCGGGACAGGCCGATCGTCTGGAAACACCATATATTTT. Looking up the rest from reference TRBV5-8 and TRBJ1-3 gives the full variable domain: EAGVTQSPTHLIKTRGQQATLRCSPISGHTSVYWYQQALGLGLQFLLWYDEGEERNRGNFPPRFSGRQFPNYSSELNVNALELEDSALYLCASSNPFGTGRSSGNTIYFGEGSWLTVV.

The chain links TRBV19 to TRBJ2-7, with a weak D call TRBD1 (6 bases). CDR1 and CDR2 from the germline V gene are LNHDA and SQIVND (reference sequence). This CDR3 contains 13 residues. V gave up 1 base and J gave up 9 bases, with 13 bases separating them. The CDR3: CASSIGGPTAQYF. In nucleotides, the CDR3 is TGTGCCAGTAGTATAGGGGGGCCTACGGCGCAGTACTTC.

This rearrangement joins TRBV5-1 to TRBJ2-2, with a tentative D call TRBD1 (5 bases). The length of the CDR3 is 13 residues. V was shortened by 7 bases and J by 1 base, with 8 bases between the two germline ends. Looked up from germline, CDR1 is SGHRS and CDR2 is YFSETQ. This CDR3 reads CASCTGNTGELFF. For the CDR3, the DNA is TGCGCCAGCTGTACAGGGAACACCGGGGAGCTGTTTTTT.

J is TRBJ1-1 and V is TRBV6-1; 7 bases map to TRBD1. CDR1 MNHNS and CDR2 SASEGT come from the germline V gene. With V trimmed by 6 bases and J by 0 bases, 7 bases remained unmatched. The CDR3 length is 15 residues. CDR3: CASSQLTGMNTEAFF. The CDR3 region has the DNA TGTGCCAGCAGCCAACTGACAGGGATGAACACTGAAGCTTTCTTT.

This clone was counted a single time. The CDR3 loop reads CASKPIAGGINEQFF. CDR3 nucleotide sequence: TGTGCCAGTAAACCCATAGCGGGAGGGATTAATGAGCAGTTCTTC. The chain recombines TRBV19 with TRBJ2-1, with 11 bases fitting TRBD2. CDR1 LNHDA and CDR2 SQIVND come from the germline V gene (reference sequence). Trimming took 7 bases from V and 7 from J; bases not matched to a gene: 9. CDR3 length: 15 amino acids.

The chain links TRBV19 to TRBJ2-5, with no clear D. Deletions cut 4 bases from V and 3 bases from J, with 12 bases between. Germline V gene data show CDR1 as LNHDA and CDR2 as SQIVND (reference sequence). CDR3 size: 14 residues. CDR3 DNA: TGTGCCAGTAGTAACTGGAGCCCAGAAGAGACCCAGTACTTC. Translating gives CASSNWSPEETQYF.

The chain combines TRBV5-6 with TRBJ1-1; D remains ambiguous. CDR1 and CDR2 from the germline V gene are SGHDT and YYEEEE. V lost 1 base and J lost 0, with 13 bases in between. This CDR3 region has 16 residues. CDR3 nucleotide sequence: TGTGCCAGCAGCTTGCGGTTGGCACAAATGAACACTGAAGCTTTCTTT. Protein: CASSLRLAQMNTEAFF.

The gene calls are TRBV7-2 and TRBJ1-5, with D uncertain. V was shortened by 1 base and J by 3 bases, with 1 base between the two germline ends. The CDR3 covers 12 residues. Germline V gives CDR1 SGHTA, CDR2 FQGNSA. The CDR3 spells CASSLVNQPQHF. The CDR3 bases are TGTGCCAGCAGCTTAGTCAATCAGCCCCAGCATTTT.

This clone has more than one count but fewer than ten. The chain uses TRBV5-1 and TRBJ1-2; TRBD1 is a possible D gene (5 bases). Germline CDR1 is SGHRS and CDR2 is YFSETQ. The V and J ends lost 4 bases and 2 bases respectively, with 24 bases between them. The CDR3 contains 18 residues. This chain's CDR3 is CASSPRASTAYLNYGYTF. Here the CDR3 DNA reads TGCGCCAGCAGCCCGAGGGCTTCGACAGCTTATTTAAACTATGGCTACACCTTC.

This clone occurred a few times. This sequence joins TRBV5-1 and TRBJ1-5; the D is unclear. The CDR3 totals 13 residues. The V and J ends lost 2 bases and 0 bases respectively, with 3 bases between them. Germline CDR1 reads SGHRS; CDR2 reads YFSETQ. CDR3: CASSLYSNQPQHF. The CDR3 DNA is TGCGCCAGCAGCTTATATAGCAATCAGCCCCAGCATTTT. The full variable domain, its missing parts supplied by reference TRBV5-1 and TRBJ1-5, is KAGVTQTPRYLIKTRGQQVTLSCSPISGHRSVSWYQQTPGQGLQFLFEYFSETQRNKGNFPGRFSGRQFSNSRSEMNVSTLELGDSALYLCASSLYSNQPQHFGDGTRLSIL.

The chain employs TRBV5-1 and TRBJ2-1; possibly TRBD1 for D (6 bases). Germline V gene data show CDR1 as SGHRS and CDR2 as YFSETQ. V was trimmed by 1 base and J by 0 bases, leaving 11 bases between them. The length of the CDR3 is 16 residues. The CDR3: CASSLTGMSSYNEQFF. The CDR3, as DNA: TGCGCCAGCAGCTTGACAGGGATGAGCTCCTACAATGAGCAGTTCTTC.

The chain carries TRBV10-1 and TRBJ2-2; D is possibly TRBD1 (5 bases). The CDR3 consists of 15 residues. Germline V gene lookup returns CDR1 WNHNN and CDR2 SYGVQD (reference sequence). Trimming removed 8 bases from V and 0 bases from J, with 13 bases in between. This chain's CDR3 is CASQDSRTNTGELFF. The CDR3 coding sequence is TGCGCCAGCCAAGACAGCCGAACGAACACCGGGGAGCTGTTTTTT.

The table lists this clone with a count of one. The chain uses TRBV28 and TRBJ1-5; no clear D. V lost 3 bases to trimming and J lost 6 bases, with 15 bases between them. This CDR3 is built from 15 residues. The germline V gene has CDR1 MDHEN and CDR2 SYDVKM. CDR3 DNA: TGTGCCAGCAGTTTGGGCTCGTTGGGAGCTCAGCCCCAGCATTTT. This encodes CASSLGSLGAQPQHF.

The CDR3 nucleotides read TGCGCCAGCAGCTTGGCCCGGACTCAATCTGATACGCAGTATTTT. Encoded protein: CASSLARTQSDTQYF. The chain has TRBV5-1 and TRBJ2-3; possible D gene TRBD2, 5 bases. CDR3 length: 15 residues. Trimming shortened V by 0 bases and J by 6 bases, and 14 bases separated the two germline ends. Per germline, CDR1 SGHRS and CDR2 YFSETQ. Based on the CDR3 plus reference TRBV5-1 and TRBJ2-3, the full variable domain is KAGVTQTPRYLIKTRGQQVTLSCSPISGHRSVSWYQQTPGQGLQFLFEYFSETQRNKGNFPGRFSGRQFSNSRSEMNVSTLELGDSALYLCASSLARTQSDTQYFGPGTRLTVL.

The chain recombines TRBV5-4 with TRBJ1-1; no reliable D call. Germline CDR1 reads SGHNT; CDR2 reads YYREEE (reference sequence). This CDR3 is built from 16 residues. The V gene lost 0 bases and the J gene lost 0 bases, with 12 bases spanning the gap. This chain's CDR3 is CASSLGGIGMNTEAFF. The CDR3 bases are TGTGCCAGCAGCTTGGGGGGAATAGGGATGAACACTGAAGCTTTCTTT.

The V call is TRBV4-1, the J call TRBJ2-1; 7 nucleotides line up with TRBD2. V gave up 2 bases and J gave up 0 bases; unmatched junction bases: 7. This CDR3 spans 17 amino acids. Germline CDR1 and CDR2: MGHRA and YSYEKL. DNA of the CDR3: TGCGCCAGCAGCCAAACGCGGGAGACGAGCTCCTACAATGAGCAGTTCTTC. Its translation: CASSQTRETSSYNEQFF.

J is TRBJ1-2 and V is TRBV23-1; D is possibly TRBD1 (5 bases). TRBV23-1 is reported as an ORF; its role is uncertain. V lost 6 bases and J 7 bases, leaving 21 bases between the germline ends. This CDR3 spans 15 amino acids. The CDR3 nucleotides read TGCGCCAGCAGGATCGTTGACGGAAGGGGTATTGGCTACACCTTC. Residues: CASRIVDGRGIGYTF.

This chain links TRBV21-1 with TRBJ2-7; TRBD2, the table's D call, was not compared with the DNA. TRBV21-1 represents a pseudogene. CDR3 length equals 18 residues. The DNA for the CDR3 is TGTGCCAGCAGCAAGGGATGGGTCGCGGGACGGAACTCCTACGAGCAGTACTTC. Protein product: CASSKGWVAGRNSYEQYF.

V and J are TRBV6-1 and TRBJ2-1; 10 bases are shared with TRBD2. CDR1 MNHNS and CDR2 SASEGT come from the germline V gene. This CDR3 has 15 residues. V lost 2 bases and J lost 8; bases outside the gene matches: 6. CDR3 bases: TGTGCCAGCAGTGAACTAGCGGGAGCACTGTATGAGCAGTTCTTC. It translates to CASSELAGALYEQFF.

The chain recombines TRBV18 with TRBJ2-1; D possibly uses TRBD1 or TRBD2 (5 bases each). Trimming left V 10 bases short and J 4 bases short, with 17 bases between. Germline CDR1 reads KGHSH; CDR2 reads LQKENI. This CDR3 region has 14 residues. The CDR3 coding sequence is TGTGCCACTCTCCGGCCGGGACCTTACAATGAGCAGTTCTTC. Protein: CATLRPGPYNEQFF.

The chain has TRBV13 and TRBJ2-7; D is undetermined. Between the trimmed V and J ends, which lost 5 bases and 3 bases, there was a span of 11 bases. Germline CDR1 PRHDT, CDR2 FYEKMQ (reference sequence). There are 13 residues in the CDR3. CDR3 in DNA: TGTGCCAGCAGCCTCGGGCCCAGCTACGAGCAGTACTTC. The encoded protein is CASSLGPSYEQYF.

The rearrangement links TRBV6-1 to TRBJ1-2, with D unresolved. From germline, CDR1 is MNHNS and CDR2 SASEGT. V lost 6 bases to trimming and J lost 2 bases, with 13 bases between them. The CDR3 contains 14 residues. The CDR3 coding sequence is TGTGCCAGCAGCCTACTGACTGAGAACTATGGCTACACCTTC. Amino acids: CASSLLTENYGYTF.

A single count supports this clone. The CDR3 region is CATSREGLARYNEQFF. CDR3 DNA: TGTGCCACCAGCAGAGAAGGCCTAGCGAGGTACAATGAGCAGTTCTTC. The V gene is TRBV15, the J gene TRBJ2-1; a weak D match, TRBD2 (6 bases). The V and J ends lost 0 bases and 4 bases respectively, with 13 bases between them. Germline CDR1 and CDR2: LNHNV and YYDKDF (reference sequence). The length of the CDR3 is 16 residues.

This chain links TRBV7-2 with TRBJ1-1; TRBD1 might be the D (5 bases). Trimming removed 0 bases from V and 4 bases from J, with 12 bases in between. CDR1 and CDR2 from the germline V gene are SGHTA and FQGNSA. The CDR3 is 15 amino acids. CDR3 loop: CASSLAGTWGTEAFF. The CDR3 nucleotides are TGTGCCAGCAGCTTAGCCGGGACGTGGGGCACTGAAGCTTTCTTT. The full variable domain, rest sourced from reference TRBV7-2 and TRBJ1-1, is GAGVSQSPSNKVTEKGKDVELRCDPISGHTALYWYRQSLGQGLEFLIYFQGNSAPDKSGLPSDRFSAERTGGSVSTLTIQRTQQEDSAVYLCASSLAGTWGTEAFFGQGTRLTVV.

This clone was recorded once. CDR3 nucleotides: TGTGCCAGCAGCGGGTCGACCTCTGGAAACACCATATATTTT. Its protein is CASSGSTSGNTIYF. The V call is TRBV9, the J call TRBJ1-3; the D is unclear. CDR3 length: 14 residues. Per the germline V gene, CDR1 is SGDLS and CDR2 is YYNGEE. Trimming removed 3 bases from V and 0 bases from J, with 7 bases in between.

The V gene is TRBV9, the J gene TRBJ2-2, with D perhaps matching TRBD1 or TRBD2 (5 bases each). The germline V and J ends were trimmed by 2 bases and 9 bases, with 8 bases remaining between them. CDR1 is SGDLS, CDR2 YYNGEE, per germline. The CDR3 length is 12 residues. This chain's CDR3 is CASSVRERELFF. DNA for the CDR3: TGTGCCAGCAGCGTCAGGGAGAGGGAGCTGTTTTTT.

The genes are TRBV13 and TRBJ1-3; maybe TRBD1 (5 bases). V was pared by 5 bases and J by 3 bases, with 14 bases between. The CDR3 covers 15 residues. Germline CDR1 reads PRHDT; CDR2 reads FYEKMQ (reference sequence). CDR3 DNA sequence: TGTGCCAGCAGCCCAACCAGGGATGGTGGAAACACCATATATTTT. Translated: CASSPTRDGGNTIYF.